This T cell receptor beta chain was recovered during a study of human T cells and chemical hapten exposure. Time point noted: pre-sensitization, week 0. Sample treatment: therapeutic diphenylcyclopropenone sensitization with weekly scalp DPC. The V end lost 1 base, the J end lost 3 bases, and 9 bases lay between the germline ends. The CDR3 contains 15 residues. Germline loops: CDR1 LGHNA, CDR2 YSLEER. TCRdb processed the RACE reads anew with MiXCR; each CDR3 protein has one entry. The sample includes about 380,000 distinct CDR3 sequences, 5% to 6.5% seen only once; the top ten take 2.5% to 3%. This receptor was taken from a woman aged 45-65 years with alopecia areata. Some clones in this sample may be carry-over from other donors' samples. The chain uses TRBV4-3 and TRBJ1-4, with a possible D match to TRBD1 (5 bases). The sequences come from whole blood, collected in connection with sensitization to the hapten diphenylcyclopropenone (DPC). DNA of the CDR3: TGCGCCAGCAGCCAAGCCAGAGGGGCTAATGAAAAACTGTTTTTT. Translated, it gives CASSQARGANEKLFF.